This TCR beta chain appears in the sequencing data of a study of T cells in Graves' hyperthyroidism and ophthalmopathy. Diagnosis rested on symptoms, serum thyroxine and TRAb, thyroid ultrasound, and orbital computed tomography. Cells are PBMCs isolated from 10 ml of fresh blood. This clonotype has ten or more counts. Antigen specificity is unknown. Amplified TCR beta CDR3 regions derived from RNA transcripts. The HTBI primer set was used in a first-round RT-PCR of the TCR CDR3. TCRdb re-called the multiplex PCR reads with MiXCR, one entry per CDR3 protein. The repertoire holds approximately 400,000 distinct CDR3 sequences, with about 18% as singletons. Overall study findings and caveats: Ophthalmopathy got predicted by the model a median roughly 6.4 months before its onset.

The CDR3 runs to 15 residues. The V gene end was trimmed by 5 bases and the J gene end by 0 bases; junction bases not matched to a gene: 3. Germline CDR1 reads MNHEY; CDR2 reads SMNVEV (reference sequence). V usage is TRBV27 and J usage is TRBJ2-5, with 10 bases fitting TRBD1. The receptor comes from a man aged 18 to 29 with Graves' ophthalmopathy. Specimen: blood. The CDR3 is CASSLTGGDQETQYF. The CDR3, as DNA: TGTGCCAGCAGTCTGACAGGGGGCGACCAAGAGACCCAGTACTTC.